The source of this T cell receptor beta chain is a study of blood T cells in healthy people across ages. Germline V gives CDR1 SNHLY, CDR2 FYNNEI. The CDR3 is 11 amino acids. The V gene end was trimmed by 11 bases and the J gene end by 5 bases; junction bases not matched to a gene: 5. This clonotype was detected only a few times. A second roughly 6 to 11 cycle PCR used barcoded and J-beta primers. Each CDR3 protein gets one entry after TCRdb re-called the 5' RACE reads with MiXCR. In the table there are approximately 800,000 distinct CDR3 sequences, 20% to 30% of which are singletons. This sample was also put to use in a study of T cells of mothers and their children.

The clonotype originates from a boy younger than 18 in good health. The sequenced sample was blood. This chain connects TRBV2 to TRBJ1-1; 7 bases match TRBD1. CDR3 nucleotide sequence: TGTGCCGTAGGGACAGCAACTGAAGCTTTCTTT. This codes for CAVGTATEAFF.